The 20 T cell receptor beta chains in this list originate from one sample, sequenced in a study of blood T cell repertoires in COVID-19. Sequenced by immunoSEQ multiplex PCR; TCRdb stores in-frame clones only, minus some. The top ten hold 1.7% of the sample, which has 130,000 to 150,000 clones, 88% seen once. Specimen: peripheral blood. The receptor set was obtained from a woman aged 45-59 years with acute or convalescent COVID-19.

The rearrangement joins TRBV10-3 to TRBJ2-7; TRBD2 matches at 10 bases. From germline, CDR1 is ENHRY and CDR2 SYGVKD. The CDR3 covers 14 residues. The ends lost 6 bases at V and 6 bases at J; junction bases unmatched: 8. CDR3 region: CAISPGLALREQYF. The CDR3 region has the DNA TGTGCCATCAGCCCGGGACTAGCGCTTCGCGAGCAGTACTTC.

CDR3 sequence (DNA): TGCGCCAGCAGCTTGGGGGCCGGTGGTATCTATGGCTACACCTTC. Translating it yields CASSLGAGGIYGYTF. V gene TRBV5-1 combines with J gene TRBJ1-2; no firm D call. CDR1 and CDR2 from the germline V gene are SGHRS and YFSETQ. The CDR3 extends over 15 amino acids. Trimming cost V 0 bases and J 4 bases, with 13 bases left between them.

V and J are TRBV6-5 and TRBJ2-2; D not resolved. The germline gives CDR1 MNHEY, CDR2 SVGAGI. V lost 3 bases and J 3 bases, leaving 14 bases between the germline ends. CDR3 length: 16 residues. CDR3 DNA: TGTGCCAGCAGTTATGTTTCCGGAGATTACACCGGGGAGCTGTTTTTT. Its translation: CASSYVSGDYTGELFF.

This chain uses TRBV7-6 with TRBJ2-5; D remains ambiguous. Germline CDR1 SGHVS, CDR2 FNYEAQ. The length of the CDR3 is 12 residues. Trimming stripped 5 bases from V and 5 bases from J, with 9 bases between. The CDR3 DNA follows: TGTGCCAGCAGCGGCCGCCCGGAGACCCAGTACTTC. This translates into CASSGRPETQYF.

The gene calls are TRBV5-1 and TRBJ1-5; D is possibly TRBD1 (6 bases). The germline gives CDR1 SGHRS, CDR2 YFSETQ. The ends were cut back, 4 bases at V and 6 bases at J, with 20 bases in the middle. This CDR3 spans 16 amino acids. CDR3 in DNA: TGCGCCAGCAGCGCACAACCCAGGGGAGGGTCTCAGCCCCAGCATTTT. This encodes CASSAQPRGGSQPQHF.

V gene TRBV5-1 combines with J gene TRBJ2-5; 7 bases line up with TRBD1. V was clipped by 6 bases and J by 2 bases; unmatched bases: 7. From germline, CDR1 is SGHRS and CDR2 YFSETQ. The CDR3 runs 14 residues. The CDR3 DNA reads TGCGCCAGCAAAACTACAGGGGTTCAAGAGACCCAGTACTTC. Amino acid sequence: CASKTTGVQETQYF.

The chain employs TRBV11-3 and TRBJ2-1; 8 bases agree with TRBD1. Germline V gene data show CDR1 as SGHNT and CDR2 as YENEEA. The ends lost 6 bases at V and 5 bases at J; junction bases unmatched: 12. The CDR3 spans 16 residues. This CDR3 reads CASSTVQGVAHNEQFF. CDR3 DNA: TGTGCCAGCAGTACCGTACAGGGGGTGGCACACAATGAGCAGTTCTTC.

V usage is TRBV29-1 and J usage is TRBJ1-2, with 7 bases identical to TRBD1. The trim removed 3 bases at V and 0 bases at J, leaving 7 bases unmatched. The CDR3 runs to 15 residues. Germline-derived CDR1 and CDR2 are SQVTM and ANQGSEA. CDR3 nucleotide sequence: TGCAGCGTTGATCCTATCAGGGGGTCTAACTATGGCTACACCTTC. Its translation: CSVDPIRGSNYGYTF.

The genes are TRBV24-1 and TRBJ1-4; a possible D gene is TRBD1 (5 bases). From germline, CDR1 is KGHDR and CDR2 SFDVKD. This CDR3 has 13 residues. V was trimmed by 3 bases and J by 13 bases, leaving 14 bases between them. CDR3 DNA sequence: TGTGCCACCAGTGATCGGGGGGGAGGTAGACTGTTTTTT. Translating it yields CATSDRGGGRLFF.

CDR3 nucleotide sequence: TGTGCCTCTTCTCAGGGGAGCTCTGGGGCCAACGTCCTGACTTTC. It encodes CASSQGSSGANVLTF. The chain combines TRBV19 with TRBJ2-6, with D tentatively TRBD1 (6 bases). CDR1 is LNHDA, CDR2 SQIVND, per germline (reference sequence). The CDR3 extends over 15 amino acids. Trimming pared 11 bases from V and 0 bases from J, leaving 14 bases between.

CDR3 sequence (DNA): TGCAGCGTTGACACGGGAATCGGGGAGCTGTTTTTT. It is translated as CSVDTGIGELFF. The rearrangement joins TRBV29-1 to TRBJ2-2, with a weak D call TRBD2 (5 bases). Germline-derived CDR1 and CDR2 are SQVTM and ANQGSEA. V was shortened by 3 bases and J by 7 bases, with 9 bases between the two germline ends. The CDR3 has 12 amino acids.

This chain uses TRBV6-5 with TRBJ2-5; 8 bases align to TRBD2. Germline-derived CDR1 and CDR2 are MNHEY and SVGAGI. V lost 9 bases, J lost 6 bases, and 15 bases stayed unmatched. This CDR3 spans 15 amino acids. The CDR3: CASSGGRGFVKTQYF. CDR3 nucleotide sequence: TGTGCCAGTTCGGGAGGGCGGGGGTTTGTAAAGACCCAGTACTTC.

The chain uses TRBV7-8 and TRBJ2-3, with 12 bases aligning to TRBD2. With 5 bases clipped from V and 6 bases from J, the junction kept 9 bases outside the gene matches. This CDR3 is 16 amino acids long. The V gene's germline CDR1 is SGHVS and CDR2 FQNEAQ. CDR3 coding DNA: TGTGCCAGCAGCCAACGGACTAGCGGGACTGCGGATACGCAGTATTTT. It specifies CASSQRTSGTADTQYF.

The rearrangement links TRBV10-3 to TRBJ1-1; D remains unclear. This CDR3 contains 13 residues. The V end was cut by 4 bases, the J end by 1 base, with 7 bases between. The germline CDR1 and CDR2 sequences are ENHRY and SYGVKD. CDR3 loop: CAISVRENTEAFF. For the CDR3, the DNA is TGTGCCATCAGTGTGAGGGAGAACACTGAAGCTTTCTTT.

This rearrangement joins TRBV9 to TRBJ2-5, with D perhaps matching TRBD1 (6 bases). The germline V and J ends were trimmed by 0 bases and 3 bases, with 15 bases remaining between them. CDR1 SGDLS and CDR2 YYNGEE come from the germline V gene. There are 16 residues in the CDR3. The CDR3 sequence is CASSVAGQRRKETQYF. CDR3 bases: TGTGCCAGCAGCGTAGCCGGACAGAGACGTAAAGAGACCCAGTACTTC.

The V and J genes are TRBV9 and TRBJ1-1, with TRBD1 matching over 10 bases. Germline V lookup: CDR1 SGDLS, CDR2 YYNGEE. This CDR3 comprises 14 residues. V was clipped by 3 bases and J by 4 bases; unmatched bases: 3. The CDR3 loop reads CASSARDRGTEAFF. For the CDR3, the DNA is TGTGCCAGCAGCGCACGGGACAGGGGCACTGAAGCTTTCTTT.

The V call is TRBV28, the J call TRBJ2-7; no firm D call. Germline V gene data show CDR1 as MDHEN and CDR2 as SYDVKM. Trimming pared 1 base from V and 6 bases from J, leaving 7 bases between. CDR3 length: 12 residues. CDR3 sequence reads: CASSLLAAEQYF. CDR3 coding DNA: TGTGCCAGCAGTTTATTGGCCGCCGAGCAGTACTTC.

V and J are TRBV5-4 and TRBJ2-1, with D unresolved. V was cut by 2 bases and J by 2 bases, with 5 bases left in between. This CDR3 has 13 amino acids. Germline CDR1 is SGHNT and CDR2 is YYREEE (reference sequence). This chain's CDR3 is CASSLSTYNEQFF. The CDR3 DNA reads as TGTGCCAGCAGCTTATCCACCTACAATGAGCAGTTCTTC. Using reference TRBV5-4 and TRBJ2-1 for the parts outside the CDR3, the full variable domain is ETGVTQSPTHLIKTRGQQVTLRCSSQSGHNTVSWYQQALGQGPQFIFQYYREEENGRGNFPPRFSGLQFPNYSSELNVNALELDDSALYLCASSLSTYNEQFFGPGTRLTVL.

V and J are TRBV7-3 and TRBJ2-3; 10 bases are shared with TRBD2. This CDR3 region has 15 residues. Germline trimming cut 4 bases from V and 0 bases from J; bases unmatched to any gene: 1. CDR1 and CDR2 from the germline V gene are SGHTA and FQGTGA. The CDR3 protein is CASSWTSGSTDTQYF. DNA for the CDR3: TGTGCCAGCAGCTGGACTAGCGGAAGCACAGATACGCAGTATTTT.

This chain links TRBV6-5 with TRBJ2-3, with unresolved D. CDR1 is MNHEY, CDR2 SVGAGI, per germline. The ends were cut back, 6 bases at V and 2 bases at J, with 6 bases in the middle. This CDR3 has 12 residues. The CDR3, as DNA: TGTGCCAGCAGAATGTACACAGATACGCAGTATTTT. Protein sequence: CASRMYTDTQYF.